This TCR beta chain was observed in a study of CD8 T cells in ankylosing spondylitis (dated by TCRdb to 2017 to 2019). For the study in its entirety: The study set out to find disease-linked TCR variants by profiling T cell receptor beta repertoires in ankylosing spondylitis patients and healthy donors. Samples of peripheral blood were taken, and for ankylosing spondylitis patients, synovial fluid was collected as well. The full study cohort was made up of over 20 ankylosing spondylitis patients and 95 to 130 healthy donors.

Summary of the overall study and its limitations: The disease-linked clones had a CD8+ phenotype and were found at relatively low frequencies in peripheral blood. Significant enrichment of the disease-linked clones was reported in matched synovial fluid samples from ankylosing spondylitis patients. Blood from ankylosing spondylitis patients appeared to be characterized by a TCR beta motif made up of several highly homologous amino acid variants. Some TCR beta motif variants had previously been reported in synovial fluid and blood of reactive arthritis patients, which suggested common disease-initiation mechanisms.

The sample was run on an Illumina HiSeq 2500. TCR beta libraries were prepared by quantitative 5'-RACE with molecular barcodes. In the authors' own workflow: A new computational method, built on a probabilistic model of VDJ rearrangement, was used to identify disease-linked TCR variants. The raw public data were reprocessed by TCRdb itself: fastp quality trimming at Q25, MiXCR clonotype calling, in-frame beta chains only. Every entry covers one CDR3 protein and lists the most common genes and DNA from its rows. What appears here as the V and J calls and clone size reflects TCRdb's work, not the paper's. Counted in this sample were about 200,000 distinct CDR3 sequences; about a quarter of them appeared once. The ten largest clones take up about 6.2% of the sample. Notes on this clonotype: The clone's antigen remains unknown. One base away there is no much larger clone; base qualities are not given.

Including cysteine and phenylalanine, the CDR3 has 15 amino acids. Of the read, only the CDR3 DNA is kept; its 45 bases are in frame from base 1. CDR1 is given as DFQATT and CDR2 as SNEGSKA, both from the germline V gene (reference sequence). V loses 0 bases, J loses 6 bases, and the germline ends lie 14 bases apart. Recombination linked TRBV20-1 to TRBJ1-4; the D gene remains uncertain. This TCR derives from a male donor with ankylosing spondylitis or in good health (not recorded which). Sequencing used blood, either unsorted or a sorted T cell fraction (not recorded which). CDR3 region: CSARDLREDHEKLFF. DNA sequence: TGCAGTGCTAGAGATCTGAGGGAAGATCATGAAAAACTGTTTTTT.